This TCR beta chain was obtained from a study of T cells in Graves' hyperthyroidism and ophthalmopathy. The V segment lost 0 bases and the J segment 9 bases; nucleotides outside the gene matches: 6. The length of the CDR3 is 14 residues. The germline V gene encodes CDR1 SGHRS and CDR2 YFSETQ. There are many counts of this clonotype. Amplification of TCR beta CDR3 regions used RNA as the template. RT-PCR in the first round (using the HTBI primer set) targeted the TCR CDR3. In TCRdb, the multiplex PCR reads were re-called with MiXCR into one record per CDR3 protein. The table includes roughly 740,000 distinct CDR3 sequences, about a sixth detected once. Patients having uncontrolled infection, another autoimmune disease, pregnancy or lactation were not included.

The receptor was isolated from a man younger than 35 with Graves' hyperthyroidism. Material for sequencing was blood. V and J are TRBV5-1 and TRBJ2-1, with 7 bases fitting TRBD2. Written as DNA, the CDR3 is TGCGCCAGCAGCTTGGAGGCTAGCGGAATTGAGCAGTTCTTC. Translating it yields CASSLEASGIEQFF.